This TCR beta chain was captured in a study of OX40 agonist ivuxolimab in advanced cancers. Study-wide background: Patients' therapy was ivuxolimab, an antibody that acts as an agonist of OX40 (CD134).

Repertoires were generated with immunoSEQ multiplex PCR, while TCRdb's copy carries only in-frame clones and drops some. The data hold about 75,000 clones, with 90% observed a single time. This CDR3 has 15 residues. V was shortened by 3 bases and J by 0 bases, with 12 bases between the two germline ends. Germline CDR1 LNHDA, CDR2 SQIVND (reference sequence). The chain has TRBV19 and TRBJ2-7; possibly TRBD2 for D (6 bases). Here the sequenced sample was CD4+ or CD8+ T cells sorted from blood, taken in a trial of the OX40 agonist ivuxolimab. This TCR was recovered from an adult with an advanced solid tumor such as melanoma, head and neck, liver or kidney cancer. The CDR3: CASSMAGISSYEQYF. The CDR3 DNA reads as TGTGCCAGTAGTATGGCGGGGATCAGCTCCTACGAGCAGTACTTC.